The 16 T cell receptor beta chains listed next were all sequenced from one sample in a study of T-cell memory formation after mild COVID-19. TCRdb used MiXCR to reprocess the 5' RACE reads, holding one entry per CDR3 protein. The repertoire holds more than 100,000 distinct CDR3 sequences, with 5% to 6.5% as singletons. Sequencing input: PBMCs or a T cell subset sorted from them (not recorded which). These receptor sequences come from an adult woman who had mild COVID-19 (a few samples of this study predate the infection). Cell type and time point are not known.

V gene TRBV4-2 combines with J gene TRBJ1-1; a possible D gene is TRBD1 (6 bases). Deletions cut 5 bases from V and 1 base from J, with 20 bases between. Germline loops: CDR1 LGHNA, CDR2 YNFKEQ. The CDR3 length is 17 residues. This CDR3 reads CASSIETRGAANTEAFF. The CDR3 coding sequence is TGTGCCAGCAGCATAGAGACAAGGGGGGCCGCGAACACTGAAGCTTTCTTT.

This chain connects TRBV12-3 or TRBV12-4 to TRBJ1-1, with D hard to call. The CDR3 totals 13 residues. The V and J ends lost 6 bases and 3 bases respectively, with 11 bases between them. This CDR3 reads CASSPREYTEAFF. In DNA, the CDR3 is TGTGCCAGCAGCCCTCGGGAGTACACTGAAGCTTTCTTT.

This clonotype was detected only a few times. V gene TRBV29-1 combines with J gene TRBJ2-7; 7 bases are a match to TRBD1. Germline CDR1 SQVTM, CDR2 ANQGSEA. This CDR3 has 13 residues. With 6 bases clipped from V and 4 bases from J, the junction kept 9 bases outside the gene matches. The DNA for the CDR3 is TGCAGCGTAGAGGAAGGGGGCTCTTACGAGCAGTACTTC. Amino acid sequence: CSVEEGGSYEQYF.

The CDR3 is CASSPLAGAVGELFF. The CDR3 nucleotides read TGTGCCAGCAGCCCACTAGCGGGAGCTGTCGGGGAGCTGTTTTTT. V gene TRBV7-2 combines with J gene TRBJ2-2, with TRBD2 matching 11 bases. The CDR3 spans 15 residues. Per germline, CDR1 SGHTA and CDR2 FQGNSA. J lost 7 bases, V lost 5 bases, and 6 bases had no gene match.

The chain has TRBV5-1 and TRBJ1-1; D is uncertain. The germline V and J ends were trimmed by 1 base and 4 bases, with 11 bases remaining between them. CDR1 and CDR2 (germline): SGHRS, YFSETQ. The CDR3 consists of 14 residues. CDR3 region: CASSLRGFTTEAFF. For the CDR3, the DNA is TGCGCCAGCAGCTTGCGGGGTTTCACCACTGAAGCTTTCTTT.

This clonotype ranks as medium-sized (0.01 to 0.1%). This chain uses TRBV10-3 with TRBJ2-1, with D tentatively TRBD1 or TRBD2 (7 bases each). Germline lookup yields CDR1 ENHRY and CDR2 SYGVKD. V lost 10 bases and J lost 5, with 24 bases in between. CDR3 size: 16 residues. DNA for the CDR3: TGTGCCACCAGGGGGGGGGCGAGCGGGCCCCACAATGAGCAGTTCTTC. Its translation: CATRGGASGPHNEQFF.

The CDR3 DNA follows: TGCGCCAGCAGCTTGGAGCCAAGAAGGTATAGCAATCAGCCCCAGCATTTT. Residues: CASSLEPRRYSNQPQHF. This chain uses TRBV5-1 with TRBJ1-5; D remains unclear. The V gene lost 0 bases and the J gene lost 0 bases, with 13 bases spanning the gap. The CDR3 runs 17 residues. Germline CDR1 and CDR2: SGHRS and YFSETQ.

The sample holds many counts of this clonotype. CDR3 coding DNA: TGTGCCAGCAGCCGACAGGAGTCTAACTATGGCTACACCTTC. Translating it yields CASSRQESNYGYTF. V and J are TRBV2 and TRBJ1-2; possibly TRBD1 for D (6 bases). Germline values: CDR1 SNHLY, CDR2 FYNNEI. The CDR3 is 14 residues long. Trimming shortened V by 6 bases and J by 0 bases, and 11 bases separated the two germline ends.

This clonotype occurred many times. This sequence joins TRBV12-3 or TRBV12-4 and TRBJ2-1; 10 bases agree with TRBD2. The CDR3 runs 16 residues. The V and J ends lost 6 bases and 1 base, in that order; junction bases with no gene match: 6. This CDR3 reads CASSRLAGESYNEQFF. CDR3 bases: TGTGCCAGCAGCAGACTAGCGGGTGAATCCTACAATGAGCAGTTCTTC.

The chain has TRBV18 and TRBJ1-2; D gene unclear. Trimming took 0 bases from V and 6 from J, leaving 11 bases between them. This CDR3 is 14 amino acids long. Germline CDR1 KGHSH, CDR2 LQKENI. The CDR3 sequence is CASSPPLGIDGYTF. DNA for the CDR3: TGTGCCAGCTCACCACCTTTAGGGATTGATGGCTACACCTTC.

This clonotype was recorded a few times. The V gene is TRBV4-1, the J gene TRBJ2-1; 8 nucleotides line up with TRBD2. The V gene's germline CDR1 is MGHRA and CDR2 YSYEKL. CDR3 length equals 15 residues. Trimming took 4 bases from V and 4 from J; bases not matched to a gene: 6. The CDR3 sequence: CASSRPGTRYNEQFF. CDR3 DNA sequence: TGCGCCAGCAGCCGCCCCGGGACTAGGTACAATGAGCAGTTCTTC.

There are a few counts of this clonotype. V gene TRBV6-4 combines with J gene TRBJ1-1; D is ambiguous. Germline CDR1 MRHNA, CDR2 SNTAGT. The CDR3 length is 13 residues. V lost 2 bases, J lost 8 bases, and 12 bases lay in between. CDR3: CASSDSGIGEAFF. CDR3 sequence (DNA): TGTGCCAGCAGTGACAGCGGCATAGGGGAAGCTTTCTTT.

This clonotype has only a few counts. This chain joins TRBV5-1 and TRBJ1-1; D is uncertain. Germline CDR1 SGHRS, CDR2 YFSETQ. The CDR3 sequence is 14 residues long. Deletions cut 4 bases from V and 1 base from J, with 11 bases between. The CDR3 loop is CASSPEGRNTEAFF. CDR3 nucleotides: TGCGCCAGCAGCCCAGAAGGGAGGAACACTGAAGCTTTCTTT.

The rearrangement uses TRBV7-9 and TRBJ1-1; D is uncertain. V lost 4 bases and J 1 base, leaving 16 bases between the germline ends. This CDR3 region has 16 residues. Germline loops: CDR1 SEHNR, CDR2 FQNEAQ (reference sequence). This chain's CDR3 is CASSYVGWGGNTEAFF. The CDR3 region has the DNA TGTGCCAGCAGCTACGTGGGGTGGGGTGGGAACACTGAAGCTTTCTTT.

This clonotype has ten or more counts. This chain joins TRBV4-3 and TRBJ2-1; 13 bases map to TRBD2. The ends lost 0 bases at V and 5 bases at J; junction bases unmatched: 10. Germline loops: CDR1 LGHNA, CDR2 YSLEER. This CDR3 comprises 19 residues. The CDR3 here is CASSQDSGLAGLRHNEQFF. CDR3 in DNA: TGCGCCAGCAGCCAAGATTCGGGACTAGCGGGGCTGCGGCACAATGAGCAGTTCTTC.

This clonotype was counted a few times. This chain joins TRBV5-1 and TRBJ1-4, with a tentative D call TRBD1 (5 bases). This CDR3 has 16 amino acids. Germline V gives CDR1 SGHRS, CDR2 YFSETQ. V lost 1 base, J lost 8 bases, and 18 bases lay in between. CDR3 amino acids: CASSLPAGLTSEKLFF. The CDR3 DNA is TGCGCCAGCAGCTTGCCCGCGGGACTGACTTCGGAAAAACTGTTTTTT.